This record concerns one TCR beta chain sequence. The data derive from a study of response to subunit inactivated influenza vaccine. TCRdb re-analysed the RT-PCR reads in MiXCR, keeping a single row per CDR3 protein. This sample has 300,000 to 350,000 distinct CDR3 sequences, with 22% found just once. The V end lost 1 base, the J end lost 2 bases, and 9 bases lay between the germline ends. The CDR3 spans 14 residues. Looked up from germline, CDR1 is MDHEN and CDR2 is SYDVKM. Sequenced material: PBMCs from blood, taken 21 months after vaccination. This chain links TRBV28 with TRBJ2-7; D not resolved. The origin of this receptor is a man between 50 and 75 years old who received an inactivated influenza vaccine. In nucleotides, the CDR3 is TGTGCCAGCAGTTTATCAGGACCGCCCTACGAGCAGTACTTC. Encoded protein: CASSLSGPPYEQYF.